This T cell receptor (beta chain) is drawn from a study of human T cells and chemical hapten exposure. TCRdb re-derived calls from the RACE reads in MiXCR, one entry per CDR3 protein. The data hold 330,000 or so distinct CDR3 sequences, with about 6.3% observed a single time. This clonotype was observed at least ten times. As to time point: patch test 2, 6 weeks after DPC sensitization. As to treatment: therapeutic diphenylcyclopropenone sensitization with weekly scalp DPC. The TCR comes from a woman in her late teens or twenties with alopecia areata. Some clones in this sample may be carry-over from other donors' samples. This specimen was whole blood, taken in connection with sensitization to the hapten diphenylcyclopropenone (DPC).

The CDR3 region has the DNA TGTGCCAGCAGAGGATCAGCCCAGGGGCCTTTAGGCTACACCTTC. Its translation is CASRGSAQGPLGYTF. The chain has TRBV27 and TRBJ1-2, with a tentative D call TRBD1 (6 bases). Trimming shortened V by 6 bases and J by 8 bases, and 22 bases separated the two germline ends. CDR3 length equals 15 residues. Germline CDR1 reads MNHEY; CDR2 reads SMNVEV (reference sequence).